The 25 T cell receptor beta chains given below trace back to one sample, sequenced in a study of cytomegalovirus exposure and HLA in healthy donors (dated by TCRdb to 2016 to 2017). The library was made by the immunoSEQ multiplex PCR assay. For the multiplex PCR, a mixture combining 60 forward primers for TCR Vbeta segments and 13 reverse primers for TCR Jbeta segments was used. Entries here come from immuneACCESS through TCRdb and include only in-frame sequences with V and J called. Some clones fail to appear in such tables; in the studies checked, an unresolved V gene covers under half of the shortfall, and the cause of the remainder is unknown. The table for this sample lists 150,000 or so clones; 65% to 85% of them were counted only once. The ten biggest clones cover about 0.8% of the sample. Material for sequencing was PBMCs. The receptors shown here come from a woman between 18 and 30 years old in good health and CMV-seronegative.

This clone was found once. The rearrangement uses TRBV28 and TRBJ2-3; 7 positions match TRBD1. The CDR3 covers 17 residues. V trimming: 4 bases; J trimming: 1 base; junction bases outside the gene matches: 11. Germline CDR1 reads MDHEN; CDR2 reads SYDVKM. CDR3 residues: CASSSRQGKEGTDTQYF. CDR3 DNA: TGTGCCAGCAGTTCCCGACAGGGAAAGGAAGGCACAGATACGCAGTATTTT.

The chain joins TRBV7-2 to TRBJ2-1; 7 nucleotides agree with TRBD2. The CDR3 length is 16 residues. The ends lost 2 bases at V and 4 bases at J; junction bases unmatched: 8. Looked up from germline, CDR1 is SGHTA and CDR2 is FQGNSA. CDR3 sequence: CASSLTRLAVYNEQFF. The CDR3 DNA is TGTGCCAGCAGCTTAACTCGGCTAGCGGTTTACAATGAGCAGTTCTTC.

This clone was found a few times. A read error may produce the germline difference seen at one junction end. The chain combines TRBV30 with TRBJ2-1; 13 bases match TRBD2. CDR3 length: 13 amino acids. The germline V gene has CDR1 GTSNPN and CDR2 SVGIG (reference sequence). The chain's CDR3 is CAWSVTTSGRYVF. DNA of the CDR3: TGTGCCTGGAGTGTTACGACTAGCGGGAGGTACGTCTTC.

V is TRBV5-1 and J is TRBJ2-7; 7 nucleotides line up with TRBD2. The CDR3 has 14 amino acids. With V trimmed by 0 bases and J by 5 bases, 5 bases remained unmatched. Germline CDR1 and CDR2: SGHRS and YFSETQ. In nucleotides, the CDR3 is TGCGCCAGCAGCTTGGGCGGGGGAGAGCACGAGCAGTACTTC. Residues: CASSLGGGEHEQYF.

The chain is built from TRBV28 and TRBJ2-5; 8 positions match TRBD1. This CDR3 contains 14 residues. V was clipped by 3 bases and J by 5 bases; unmatched bases: 5. CDR1 is MDHEN, CDR2 SYDVKM, per germline. The CDR3 reads CASSFRGQEETQYF. CDR3 DNA: TGTGCCAGCAGTTTCCGGGGACAGGAGGAGACCCAGTACTTC.

The CDR3 sequence: CASSIFMADSNQPQHF. The CDR3 bases are TGTGCCAGTAGTATATTTATGGCAGACTCTAATCAGCCCCAGCATTTT. V usage is TRBV19 and J usage is TRBJ1-5; no clear D. Trimming pared 2 bases from V and 4 bases from J, leaving 15 bases between. Germline lookup yields CDR1 LNHDA and CDR2 SQIVND (reference sequence). The CDR3 is 16 amino acids.

V usage is TRBV6-5 and J usage is TRBJ2-3; maybe TRBD1 (6 bases). Trimming pared 4 bases from V and 5 bases from J, leaving 13 bases between. The CDR3 has 14 amino acids. In germline, CDR1 is MNHEY, CDR2 SVGAGI. The CDR3 is CASSSPGVIDTQYF. In nucleotides, the CDR3 is TGTGCCAGCAGTTCCCCAGGGGTGATAGATACGCAGTATTTT.

The chain carries TRBV27 and TRBJ2-3; 12 nucleotides line up with TRBD2. Per germline, CDR1 MNHEY and CDR2 SMNVEV (reference sequence). V shed 3 bases and J 1 base; nucleotides not matched to a gene: 5. The CDR3 extends over 17 amino acids. CDR3 bases: TGTGCCAGCAGTTTTCTAGCGGGAGGGCCCGGCACAGATACGCAGTATTTT. It translates to CASSFLAGGPGTDTQYF.

The chain couples TRBV5-4 to TRBJ2-5, with D possibly TRBD2 on 6 matching bases. The V gene's germline CDR1 is SGHNT and CDR2 YYREEE (reference sequence). The CDR3 consists of 15 residues. V shed 0 bases and J shed 2 bases, with 11 bases lying between them. Written as DNA, the CDR3 is TGTGCCAGCAGCTTGGGAGCGGGTATACAAGAGACCCAGTACTTC. This translates into CASSLGAGIQETQYF.

The CDR3 loop is CASSDLGGAAPLETQYF. The CDR3, as DNA: TGTGCCAGCAGTGACCTGGGAGGGGCCGCGCCCTTGGAGACCCAGTACTTC. The genes are TRBV25-1 and TRBJ2-5; 7 bases map to TRBD2. The CDR3 is 17 amino acids. From germline, CDR1 is MGHDK and CDR2 SYGVNS. The V segment lost 3 bases and the J segment 5 bases; nucleotides outside the gene matches: 15. Full variable domain (remainder filled in from reference TRBV25-1 and TRBJ2-5): EADIYQTPRYLVIGTGKKITLECSQTMGHDKMYWYQQDPGMELHLIHYSYGVNSTEKGDLSSESTVSRIRTEHFPLTLESARPSHTSQYLCASSDLGGAAPLETQYFGPGTRLLVL.

The V gene is TRBV6-5, the J gene TRBJ2-5, with D perhaps matching TRBD2 (6 bases). The better agreement between TRBJ2-7 and the DNA end casts doubt on the J call. There are 15 residues in the CDR3. CDR1 MNHEY and CDR2 SVGAGI come from the germline V gene. CDR3 amino acids: CASSYTGDPSYEQYF. Written as DNA, the CDR3 is TGTGCCAGCAGTTACACGGGGGACCCCTCCTACGAGCAGTACTTC.

The chain joins TRBV10-3 to TRBJ2-3; 7 nucleotides match TRBD2. V dropped 7 bases and J dropped 0; count of bases not matched to a gene: 4. Germline V gene sequence: CDR1 ENHRY, CDR2 SYGVKD. The CDR3 has 14 amino acids. The CDR3 region is CAIKSSGSTDTQYF. CDR3 nucleotides: TGTGCCATCAAATCTAGCGGTAGCACAGATACGCAGTATTTT.

The sample holds a few counts of this clone. The chain is built from TRBV7-9 and TRBJ2-1, with 8 bases identical to TRBD2. The length of the CDR3 is 14 residues. V gave up 5 bases and J gave up 4 bases; unmatched junction bases: 4. Germline lookup yields CDR1 SEHNR and CDR2 FQNEAQ (reference sequence). The CDR3 spells CASSVTSGYNEQFF. CDR3 coding DNA: TGTGCCAGCAGCGTCACTAGCGGTTACAATGAGCAGTTCTTC.

The V gene is TRBV27, the J gene TRBJ2-1; 10 nucleotides agree with TRBD2. CDR3 length: 15 residues. Trimming removed 3 bases from V and 5 bases from J; junction bases left unmatched: 4. From germline, CDR1 is MNHEY and CDR2 SMNVEV (reference sequence). In DNA form, the CDR3 reads TGTGCCAGCAGTTTCGGGACTAGCGCCCACAATGAGCAGTTCTTC. This sequence encodes CASSFGTSAHNEQFF.

This clone was recorded once. The V gene is TRBV21-1, the J gene TRBJ2-3; the D call in the table, TRBD2, was not verified against the DNA. TRBV21-1 is a listed pseudogene. CDR3 length: 14 residues. The CDR3 here is CAERPAVPTDTQYF. The CDR3 region has the DNA TGTGCGGAGCGGCCCGCAGTCCCCACAGATACGCAGTATTTT.

The table lists this clone with a count of one. The J gene is TRBJ1-1, the V gene TRBV7-8, with D perhaps matching TRBD1 (6 bases). The ends were cut back, 4 bases at V and 0 bases at J, with 12 bases in the middle. The CDR3 totals 15 residues. Germline lookup yields CDR1 SGHVS and CDR2 FQNEAQ. This CDR3 reads CASSSLDRMNTEAFF. The CDR3, as DNA: TGTGCCAGCAGCTCTTTGGACAGAATGAACACTGAAGCTTTCTTT.

The rearrangement joins TRBV4-2 to TRBJ2-2, with 11 bases that match TRBD1. V gave up 4 bases and J gave up 7 bases; unmatched junction bases: 5. Germline V gene lookup returns CDR1 LGHNA and CDR2 YNFKEQ. The CDR3 length is 15 residues. The CDR3 sequence is CASSLGQGADGELFF. For the CDR3, the DNA is TGTGCCAGCAGCCTTGGACAGGGGGCGGACGGGGAGCTGTTTTTT.

The gene calls are TRBV19 and TRBJ2-3; 8 positions agree with TRBD2. Germline trimming cut 5 bases from V and 4 bases from J; bases unmatched to any gene: 8. The CDR3 sequence is 15 residues long. The V gene's germline CDR1 is LNHDA and CDR2 SQIVND (reference sequence). The CDR3 here is CASSLTGGLADTQYF. The CDR3 DNA sequence: TGTGCCAGTAGTCTGACGGGAGGGCTAGCAGATACGCAGTATTTT. The full variable domain, completed using reference TRBV19 and TRBJ2-3, is DGGITQSPKYLFRKEGQNVTLSCEQNLNHDAMYWYRQDPGQGLRLIYYSQIVNDFQKGDIAEGYSVSREKKESFPLTVTSAQKNPTAFYLCASSLTGGLADTQYFGPGTRLTVL.

This chain uses TRBV6-6 with TRBJ1-3; TRBD1 is a possible D gene (5 bases). The CDR3 contains 15 residues. Germline lookup yields CDR1 MNHNY and CDR2 SVGAGI (reference sequence). V was clipped by 0 bases and J by 8 bases, with 14 bases between them. For the CDR3, the DNA is TGTGCCAGCAGTTACTCGGGGGGTAAAGGACACACCATATATTTT. It translates to CASSYSGGKGHTIYF.

This clone was counted between two and nine times. The same CDR3 can be traced to other DNA sequences in this sample. This chain connects TRBV28 to TRBJ1-2; 8 bases line up with TRBD1. This CDR3 has 19 residues. With V trimmed by 4 bases and J by 1 base, 17 bases remained unmatched. The V gene's germline CDR1 is MDHEN and CDR2 SYDVKM. CDR3 DNA: TGTGCCAGCAGTTCAACACATGGAGCAAACAGGGGGTATAACTATGGCTACACCTTC. Amino acid sequence: CASSSTHGANRGYNYGYTF.

This chain links TRBV6-1 with TRBJ1-5; a weak D match, TRBD1 (6 bases). The V gene lost 0 bases and the J gene lost 3 bases, with 12 bases spanning the gap. Germline lookup yields CDR1 MNHNS and CDR2 SASEGT. This CDR3 has 16 residues. The CDR3 reads CASSEAAGAINQPQHF. In DNA form, the CDR3 reads TGTGCCAGCAGTGAAGCTGCAGGGGCGATCAATCAGCCCCAGCATTTT.

The rearrangement uses TRBV19 and TRBJ2-5; D perhaps matches TRBD2 (5 bases). The CDR3 totals 14 residues. The V end lost 5 bases, the J end lost 1 base, and 11 bases lay between the germline ends. CDR1 and CDR2 from the germline V gene are LNHDA and SQIVND (reference sequence). CDR3: CASSFLATQETQYF. The CDR3 DNA sequence: TGTGCCAGTAGTTTCTTAGCGACCCAAGAGACCCAGTACTTC.

The chain employs TRBV5-1 and TRBJ2-7, with D possibly matching TRBD2 (7 bases). From germline, CDR1 is SGHRS and CDR2 YFSETQ. The CDR3 spans 15 residues. Trimming left V 4 bases short and J 4 bases short, with 18 bases between. CDR3 DNA: TGCGCCAGCAGCCCGTCCGGGGGGCGCGGGTACGAGCAGTACTTC. Protein sequence: CASSPSGGRGYEQYF. Filled out from reference TRBV5-1 and TRBJ2-7, the complete variable domain reads KAGVTQTPRYLIKTRGQQVTLSCSPISGHRSVSWYQQTPGQGLQFLFEYFSETQRNKGNFPGRFSGRQFSNSRSEMNVSTLELGDSALYLCASSPSGGRGYEQYFGPGTRLTVT.

The chain carries TRBV10-3 and TRBJ2-3; 7 bases match TRBD1. The CDR3 is 15 residues long. The V gene end was trimmed by 10 bases and the J gene end by 2 bases; junction bases not matched to a gene: 12. Looked up from germline, CDR1 is ENHRY and CDR2 is SYGVKD. The CDR3 region has the DNA TGTGCCACTTATAAGGGGGCGGCCATCACAGATACGCAGTATTTT. Translation gives CATYKGAAITDTQYF.

The genes are TRBV5-6 and TRBJ1-2, with D unresolved. Germline lookup yields CDR1 SGHDT and CDR2 YYEEEE. The CDR3 covers 12 residues. Trimming left V 2 bases short and J 3 bases short, with 5 bases between. CDR3 sequence (DNA): TGTGCCAGCAGCTTACGGGACTATGGCTACACCTTC. It is translated as CASSLRDYGYTF. Filled out from reference TRBV5-6 and TRBJ1-2, the complete variable domain reads DAGVTQSPTHLIKTRGQQVTLRCSPKSGHDTVSWYQQALGQGPQFIFQYYEEEERQRGNFPDRFSGHQFPNYSSELNVNALLLGDSALYLCASSLRDYGYTFGSGTRLTVV.